This TCR beta chain was profiled in a study of blood T cell repertoires in COVID-19. The repertoire was sequenced with immunoSEQ multiplex PCR; TCRdb's copy has only in-frame clones and lacks some. The table has under 250,000 clones, roughly 82% seen once; the top ten hold less than 15%. The CDR3 is 18 residues long. V was pared by 4 bases and J by 2 bases, with 10 bases of the junction left unmatched. From germline, CDR1 is SGHRS and CDR2 YFSETQ. Input material: peripheral blood. This chain uses TRBV5-1 with TRBJ1-6, with 9 bases that match TRBD1. The receptor was isolated from a human donor in a cohort sampled during active COVID-19. In DNA form, the CDR3 reads TGCGCCAGCAGCACGGCGACAACAGGGGGCGCCTATAATTCACCCCTCCACTTT. Translating it yields CASSTATTGGAYNSPLHF. Filled out from reference TRBV5-1 and TRBJ1-6, the complete variable domain reads KAGVTQTPRYLIKTRGQQVTLSCSPISGHRSVSWYQQTPGQGLQFLFEYFSETQRNKGNFPGRFSGRQFSNSRSEMNVSTLELGDSALYLCASSTATTGGAYNSPLHFGNGTRLTVT.